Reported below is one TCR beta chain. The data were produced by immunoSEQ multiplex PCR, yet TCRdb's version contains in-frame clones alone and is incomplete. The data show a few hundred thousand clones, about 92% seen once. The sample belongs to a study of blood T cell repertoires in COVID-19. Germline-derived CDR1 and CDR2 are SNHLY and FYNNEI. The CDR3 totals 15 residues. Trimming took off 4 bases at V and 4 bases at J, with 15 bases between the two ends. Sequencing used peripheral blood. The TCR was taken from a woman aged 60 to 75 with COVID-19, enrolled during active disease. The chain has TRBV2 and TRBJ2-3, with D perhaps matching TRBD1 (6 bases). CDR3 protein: CASSVGGAGADTQYF. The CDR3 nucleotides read TGTGCCAGCAGTGTTGGGGGCGCTGGAGCAGATACGCAGTATTTT.